The present T cell receptor beta chain was sequenced within a study of shared clonotypes between healthy human individuals. Notes on the study in general: A reduction in generation probabilities was seen for non-shared clonotypes relative to those shared by all four donors. On the whole, naive subsets had larger estimated richness than memory subsets had.

Sorted-subset replicate PCRs used about 200 ng of genomic DNA. This amount corresponded to 30,000 to 35,000 T cell genomes. Clones were sequenced by immunoSEQ multiplex PCR, and TCRdb holds only the in-frame ones, with some missing. The table includes under 1,100,000 clones, around 76% detected once. Adult donors, all healthy and HIV-negative, had no recent acute infections or vaccinations. Note on this clone: The antigen is unknown.

The CDR3 consists of 12 residues. The V and J ends lost 3 bases and 3 bases respectively, with 6 bases between them. Germline V CDR1 and CDR2: GTSNPN, SVGIG (reference sequence). The sequence derives from a young man in good health. The chain has TRBV30 and TRBJ2-4; a weak D match, TRBD2 (5 bases). Sequenced: memory CD4+ T cells sorted from blood. Documented subset: CD45RA-negative fraction. This chain's CDR3 is CAWSGGKNIQYF. The CDR3 DNA sequence: TGTGCCTGGAGCGGAGGCAAAAACATTCAGTACTTC. The whole variable domain, remainder taken from reference TRBV30 and TRBJ2-4, is SQTIHQWPATLVQPVGSPLSLECTVEGTSNPNLYWYRQAAGRGLQLLFYSVGIGQISSEVPQNLSASRPQDRQFILSSKKLLLSDSGFYLCAWSGGKNIQYFGAGTRLSVL.